This is a list of T cell receptor beta chains from one sample in a study of T cells in Graves' hyperthyroidism and ophthalmopathy. A single record per CDR3 protein comes from TCRdb applying MiXCR to the multiplex PCR reads. This sample yields hundreds of thousands of distinct CDR3 sequences, of which 20% to 25% are seen a single time; roughly 60% belongs to the top ten. Material: blood. The receptors shown here come from a man aged 25-40 years with Graves' ophthalmopathy. The CDR3 runs from the conserved cysteine through the conserved F or W. Each record gives: clone size, J gene, D gene, V gene, CDR3 DNA, CDR3 protein. A D gene is named only where the DNA matches it firmly. Only part of the rows carry a size: once, few, many, or a class if the clone is expanded.

- TRBJ2-7 - TRBV19 TGTGCCAGCCGAGAGGACTACGAGCAGTACTTC CASREDYEQYF
few TRBJ2-1 - TRBV11-3 TGTGCCAGCAGCCGTTTACCGGGCGGGGCCTACAATGAGCAGTTCTTC CASSRLPGGAYNEQFF
- TRBJ1-3 - TRBV5-4 TGTGCCAGCAGCTTGCCTGGGGACGGAAACACCATATATTTT CASSLPGDGNTIYF
few TRBJ1-2 TRBD1 TRBV18 TGTGCCACCAAGACAGGGGCTAACTATGGCTACACCTTC CATKTGANYGYTF
- TRBJ2-6 - TRBV13 TGTGCCAGCAGCTTAGTCGGGGACATGTATAACGTCCTGACTTTC CASSLVGDMYNVLTF
many TRBJ2-1 TRBD2 TRBV11-2 TGTGCCAGCAGCTTATTCAGCGGGGCCTACAATGAGCAGTTCTTC CASSLFSGAYNEQFF
- TRBJ2-1 TRBD1 TRBV11-1 TGTGCCAGCAGCGTCAGGGGGAATTTGTTCTTC CASSVRGNLFF
many TRBJ2-1 - TRBV12-3/TRBV12-4 TGTGCCAGCATCCTGTCGGACAGCTCCTACAATGAGCAGTTCTTC CASILSDSSYNEQFF
few TRBJ1-1 - TRBV18 TGTGCCAGCTCACCGCCCCAGGTAACTGAAGCTTTCTTT CASSPPQVTEAFF
many TRBJ2-3 - TRBV20-1 TGCAGTGCGACGGGAGTTGGGAGCACAGATACGCAGTATTTT CSATGVGSTDTQYF
many TRBJ2-7 - TRBV12-3/TRBV12-4 TGTGCCAGCAGTTTAGGGGCTTACTCCTACGAGCAGTACTTC CASSLGAYSYEQYF
few TRBJ2-1 - TRBV5-6 TGTGCCAGCAGCTTGAGGACCCTATACAATGAGCAGTTCTTC CASSLRTLYNEQFF
- TRBJ2-1 TRBD2 TRBV20-1 TGCAGTGCTAGGACGGCTAGCGGGCCCTTCAATGAGCAGTTCTTC CSARTASGPFNEQFF
few TRBJ2-1 TRBD2 TRBV20-1 TGCAGTCCCGGTGGGGTTTTAGCGGGAGGGAGCTCCTACAATGAGCAGTTCTTC CSPGGVLAGGSSYNEQFF
many TRBJ2-7 - TRBV11-3 TGTGCCAGCAGCTTAGGCACTAACACCTACGAGCAGTACTTC CASSLGTNTYEQYF
few TRBJ2-7 TRBD2 TRBV3-1 TGTGCCAGCAGCGCCCAAGCAAGGCGGGAGGGCCTGGACGAGCAGTACTTC CASSAQARREGLDEQYF
- TRBJ2-2 TRBD1 TRBV9 TGTGCCAGCAGCGTAGAGGTAGGGGGCTCCGGGGAGCTGTTTTTT CASSVEVGGSGELFF
- TRBJ2-7 - TRBV30 TGTGCCTGGAGTGCCACTAGGGACGACGAGCAGTACTTC CAWSATRDDEQYF
- TRBJ1-5 - TRBV5-6 TGTGCCAGCAGCGTCAGGGGTAATCAGCCCCAGCATTTT CASSVRGNQPQHF
- TRBJ1-4 TRBD1 TRBV13 TGTGCCAGCAGCGGAGGACAGGGGGCAGGCGTGGGAGAAAAACTGTTTTTT CASSGGQGAGVGEKLFF
few TRBJ1-4 - TRBV7-9 TGTGCCAGCAGCTCGGCTTCTTTTGGGGGCACCGAAAAACTGTTTTTT CASSSASFGGTEKLFF
many TRBJ1-1 - TRBV20-1 TGCAGTGCTAGGGAAACAGGGTTCACTGAAGCTTTCTTT CSARETGFTEAFF
few TRBJ2-3 - TRBV29-1 TGCAGCGTTGAAGATCGAGGAGCTAGCACAGATACGCAGTATTTT CSVEDRGASTDTQYF
many TRBJ1-6 - TRBV5-1 TGCGCCAGCAGCTTGTCCCCGGTCGTAGGGAGAGAATCACCCCTCCACTTT CASSLSPVVGRESPLHF
- TRBJ1-5 - TRBV30 TGTGCCTGGAGTGTAGACGGGGACCAGCCCCAGCATTTT CAWSVDGDQPQHF
few TRBJ2-7 TRBD1 TRBV11-3 TGTGCCAGCAGCCCCCGCTACGTCCGGGACAGGGGGTCCTACGAGCAGTACTTC CASSPRYVRDRGSYEQYF
few TRBJ2-2 - TRBV6-1 TGTGCCAGCAGTGCTGGAGGCGGGGAGCTGTTTTTT CASSAGGGELFF
- TRBJ1-6 - TRBV7-2 TGTGCCAGCAGGGGGGGTAGTAATTCACCCCTCCACTTT CASRGGSNSPLHF
- TRBJ2-1 TRBD1 TRBV24-1 TGTGCCACCAGTGATGGGACAGGGAAAAACAATGAGCAGTTCTTC CATSDGTGKNNEQFF
many TRBJ2-7 - TRBV11-3 TGTGCCAGCAGCTCGACAGGTATGGGAGTCTACGAGCAGTACTTC CASSSTGMGVYEQYF
few TRBJ2-1 TRBD2 TRBV6-1 TGTGCCAGCAGTGAAGGGGCTAGCGGGTCCAATGAGCAGTTCTTC CASSEGASGSNEQFF
few TRBJ1-5 TRBD1 TRBV28 TGTGCCAGCAGTCCGCGTTACAGGGGGCAACATCAGCCCCAGCATTTT CASSPRYRGQHQPQHF
many TRBJ1-2 - TRBV2 TGTGCCAGCACCCGGGACTATGGCTACACCTTC CASTRDYGYTF
- TRBJ2-1 TRBD1 TRBV11-1 TGTGCCAGCAGCTCCCGACAGGGGGCGGGCAATGAGCAGTCCTTC CASSSRQGAGNEQSF
few TRBJ2-7 TRBD2 TRBV11-1 TGTGCCAGCAGCTTAGTAAGGCGGGAGGACGGCGAGCAGTACTTC CASSLVRREDGEQYF
- TRBJ2-3 - TRBV13 TGTGCCAGCAGCTCCTCGACTAGGCCAGATACGCAGTATTTT CASSSSTRPDTQYF
- TRBJ1-2 - TRBV5-1 TGCGCCAGCAGCTTTGAAGGAGTGGGTGGCTACACCTTC CASSFEGVGGYTF
few TRBJ2-3 - TRBV20-1 TGCAGTGCTTCGGACCTCCGGAGCACAGATACGCAGTATTTT CSASDLRSTDTQYF
- TRBJ1-1 - TRBV5-1 TGCGCCAGCAGCCCATACAGGGCCCTGGGGACTGAAGCTTTCTTT CASSPYRALGTEAFF
- TRBJ2-3 TRBD1 TRBV6-1 TGTGCCAGCAGTGAAGCGACAGGGGGCCCAGATACGCAGTATTTT CASSEATGGPDTQYF
- TRBJ2-1 TRBD2 TRBV5-1 TGCGCCAGCAGCTACCCCTCCGGGACTAGGGGCGAGCAGTTCTTC CASSYPSGTRGEQFF
- TRBJ1-2 - TRBV2 TGTGCCAGCAAAGGGATCTATGGCTACACCTTC CASKGIYGYTF